Below, 14 T cell receptor beta chains from the same sample are listed, as sequenced in a study of blood T cell repertoires in COVID-19. TCRdb's copy holds only in-frame clones and misses some; the assay was immunoSEQ multiplex PCR. The sample has 99,000 or so clones, roughly 76% seen once. The sequencing input was peripheral blood. The receptors stem from a woman in her 70s with acute or convalescent COVID-19.

The table lists this clone with a few counts. Different DNA sequences within this sample yield the same CDR3. CDR3 sequence reads: CASSTQGGNQPQHF. CDR3 sequence (DNA): TGTGCCAGTAGTACACAGGGAGGCAATCAGCCCCAGCATTTT. The rearrangement uses TRBV19 and TRBJ1-5, with D perhaps matching TRBD1 (6 bases). Germline V CDR1 and CDR2: LNHDA, SQIVND (reference sequence). The CDR3 totals 14 residues. V lost 4 bases, J lost 2 bases, and 9 bases lay in between.

This clone was recorded once. The chain has TRBV12-3 or TRBV12-4 and TRBJ1-1, with TRBD1 matching over 12 bases. The CDR3 runs 12 residues. Trimming removed 8 bases from V and 10 bases from J; junction bases left unmatched: 5. In DNA form, the CDR3 reads TGTGCCAGCGGGGACAGGGGGCGGATAGCTTTCTTT. It specifies CASGDRGRIAFF.

This rearrangement joins TRBV15 to TRBJ1-1; weak D call: TRBD1 (5 bases). Between the trimmed V and J ends, which lost 1 base and 4 bases, there was a span of 10 bases. The CDR3 runs 14 residues. Germline V gives CDR1 LNHNV, CDR2 YYDKDF (reference sequence). CDR3 bases: TGTGCCACCAGCAGAGGGGGCAGAGGCACTGAAGCTTTCTTT. It specifies CATSRGGRGTEAFF.

This clone has a single count. The gene calls are TRBV7-9 and TRBJ1-4, with D hard to call. The CDR3 runs to 12 residues. The V end lost 3 bases, the J end lost 6 bases, and 5 bases lay between the germline ends. Germline-derived CDR1 and CDR2 are SEHNR and FQNEAQ (reference sequence). CDR3 amino acids: CASSLSDEKLFF. The CDR3 nucleotides read TGTGCCAGCAGCTTGTCGGATGAAAAACTGTTTTTT.

About this clone: Distinct nucleotide sequences in the sample also encode this CDR3. The V and J genes are TRBV5-1 and TRBJ2-7; TRBD2 matches at 9 bases. Germline loops: CDR1 SGHRS, CDR2 YFSETQ. The junction had 3 bases not matched to a gene; V was cut back by 0 bases and J by 2 bases. The CDR3 is 15 residues long. CDR3 nucleotides: TGCGCCAGCAGCTTGGGGCTAGCGGGGACCTACGAGCAGTACTTC. Protein product: CASSLGLAGTYEQYF.

The chain couples TRBV6-2 or TRBV6-3 to TRBJ2-5, with TRBD2 matching over 12 bases. Germline-derived CDR1 and CDR2 are MNHEY and SVGEGT. This CDR3 contains 16 residues. With 6 bases clipped from V and 1 base from J, the junction kept 6 bases outside the gene matches. This CDR3 is CASSSGTSGFQETQYF. CDR3 DNA sequence: TGTGCCAGCAGCTCCGGGACTAGCGGGTTCCAAGAGACCCAGTACTTC.

The CDR3 DNA follows: TGTGCCAGCAGCCAACAGGGGAGTAGCAATGAGCAGTTCTTC. Translation: CASSQQGSSNEQFF. The genes are TRBV4-2 and TRBJ2-1; D possibly corresponds to TRBD1 (6 bases). Germline V CDR1 and CDR2: LGHNA, YNFKEQ. V lost 2 bases and J 6 bases, leaving 11 bases between the germline ends. The CDR3 length is 14 residues.

The chain uses TRBV30 and TRBJ1-2; D call uncertain. V was cut by 3 bases and J by 0 bases, with 11 bases left in between. This CDR3 is 14 amino acids long. Germline V gene data show CDR1 as GTSNPN and CDR2 as SVGIG (reference sequence). Here the CDR3 reads CAWSIISANYGYTF. CDR3 in DNA: TGTGCCTGGAGCATCATATCAGCTAACTATGGCTACACCTTC.

The J gene is TRBJ1-3, the V gene TRBV29-1, with 8 bases identical to TRBD1. The germline gives CDR1 SQVTM, CDR2 ANQGSEA. V shed 1 base, J shed 7 bases, and the junction held 18 bases outside the gene matches. This CDR3 has 18 amino acids. The CDR3: CSVEVRPNRGILRNTIYF. The CDR3 DNA sequence: TGCAGCGTTGAAGTTAGGCCCAACAGGGGGATTCTTAGGAACACCATATATTTT. The whole variable domain, filled in from reference TRBV29-1 and TRBJ1-3, reads SAVISQKPSRDICQRGTSLTIQCQVDSQVTMMFWYRQQPGQSLTLIATANQGSEATYESGFVIDKFPISRPNLTFSTLTVSNMSPEDSSIYLCSVEVRPNRGILRNTIYFGEGSWLTVV.

V gene TRBV19 combines with J gene TRBJ2-1; 7 nucleotides agree with TRBD2. Unmatched junction bases numbered 9, after V lost 3 bases and J lost 7 bases. This CDR3 comprises 15 residues. From germline, CDR1 is LNHDA and CDR2 SQIVND (reference sequence). The CDR3, as DNA: TGTGCCAGTAGTATCGGGTCTAGCGGAACTAATGAGCAGTTCTTC. This translates into CASSIGSSGTNEQFF. The variable domain in full, with the rest retrieved from reference TRBV19 and TRBJ2-1, is DGGITQSPKYLFRKEGQNVTLSCEQNLNHDAMYWYRQDPGQGLRLIYYSQIVNDFQKGDIAEGYSVSREKKESFPLTVTSAQKNPTAFYLCASSIGSSGTNEQFFGPGTRLTVL.

This chain links TRBV7-6 with TRBJ1-3, with a possible D match to TRBD1 (6 bases). The V end lost 4 bases, the J end lost 2 bases, and 15 bases lay between the germline ends. Germline CDR1 SGHVS, CDR2 FNYEAQ. The CDR3 contains 16 residues. This CDR3 reads CASSSDQQGTGNTIYF. The CDR3 region has the DNA TGTGCCAGCAGCTCGGACCAACAGGGAACTGGAAACACCATATATTTT.

This chain links TRBV18 with TRBJ2-3, with D maybe TRBD1 (6 bases). Trimming took 3 bases from V and 1 from J, leaving 11 bases between them. Germline CDR1 is KGHSH and CDR2 is LQKENI. The CDR3 is 15 residues long. CDR3 loop: CASSPVDSRTDTQYF. Here the CDR3 DNA reads TGTGCCAGCTCACCTGTGGACAGCCGCACAGATACGCAGTATTTT.

V is TRBV19 and J is TRBJ2-7; D not certain. The V gene lost 5 bases and the J gene lost 6 bases, with 8 bases spanning the gap. Germline lookup yields CDR1 LNHDA and CDR2 SQIVND (reference sequence). The CDR3 consists of 11 residues. This CDR3 is CASSYAAEQYF. DNA for the CDR3: TGTGCCAGTAGTTACGCGGCCGAGCAGTACTTC.

The chain joins TRBV19 to TRBJ1-1, with TRBD1 matching 9 bases. The V segment lost 4 bases and the J segment 5 bases; nucleotides outside the gene matches: 17. The CDR3 covers 18 residues. Germline loops: CDR1 LNHDA, CDR2 SQIVND (reference sequence). In nucleotides, the CDR3 is TGTGCCAGTAGTACAAGGGGAATGACAGGGGGGAGAACAACTGAAGCTTTCTTT. As protein: CASSTRGMTGGRTTEAFF.